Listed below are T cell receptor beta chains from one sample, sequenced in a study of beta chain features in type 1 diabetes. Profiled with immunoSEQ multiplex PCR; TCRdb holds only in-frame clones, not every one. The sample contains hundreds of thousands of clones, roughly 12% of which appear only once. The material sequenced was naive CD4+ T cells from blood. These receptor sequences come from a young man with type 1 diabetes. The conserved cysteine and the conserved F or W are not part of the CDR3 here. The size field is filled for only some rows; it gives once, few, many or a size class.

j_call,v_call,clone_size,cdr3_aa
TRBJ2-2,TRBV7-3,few,ASSLTGPNTGELF
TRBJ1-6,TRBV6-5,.,ASSYSSDSLLH
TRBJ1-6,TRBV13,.,ASRPGAGRNSPLH
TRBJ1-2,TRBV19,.,ASSILRFPNYGYT
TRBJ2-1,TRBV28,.,AITRSSFSYNEQF
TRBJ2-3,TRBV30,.,AWSKLGSSTDTQY
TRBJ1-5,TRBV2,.,ASRDRYLGGPQH
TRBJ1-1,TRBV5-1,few,ASSSSGQGLTEAF
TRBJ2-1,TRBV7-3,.,ASSPGGASVGQF
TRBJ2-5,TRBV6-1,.,ASTRVETQY
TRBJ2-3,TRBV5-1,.,ASSLSSGFTDTQY
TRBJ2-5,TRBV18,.,ASSQGLEETQY
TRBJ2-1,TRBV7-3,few,ASSPGTYNEQF
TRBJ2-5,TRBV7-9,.,ASRRGLGAETQY
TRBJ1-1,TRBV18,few,ASSPTVNTEAF
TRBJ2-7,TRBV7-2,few,ASTPVAPNSYEQY
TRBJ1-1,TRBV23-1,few,ASRHRTGLANTEAF
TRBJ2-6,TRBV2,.,ASSARLAGLFSGANVLT
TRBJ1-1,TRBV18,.,ASSPQGVNTEAF
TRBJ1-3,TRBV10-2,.,ASSEGLRNTIY
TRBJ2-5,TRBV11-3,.,ASSPTGQETQY